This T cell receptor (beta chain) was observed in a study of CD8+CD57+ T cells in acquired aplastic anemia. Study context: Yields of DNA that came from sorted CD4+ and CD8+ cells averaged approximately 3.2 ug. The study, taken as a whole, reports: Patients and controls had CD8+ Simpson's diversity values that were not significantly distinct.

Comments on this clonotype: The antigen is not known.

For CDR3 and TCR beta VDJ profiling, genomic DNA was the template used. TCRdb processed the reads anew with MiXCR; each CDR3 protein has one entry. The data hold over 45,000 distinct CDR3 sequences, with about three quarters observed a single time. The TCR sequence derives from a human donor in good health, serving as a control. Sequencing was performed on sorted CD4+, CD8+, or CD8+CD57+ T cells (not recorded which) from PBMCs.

This chain's CDR3 is CSVEHELDRALQETQYF. The CDR3 nucleotides are TGCAGCGTTGAACACGAGCTGGACAGGGCCCTCCAAGAGACCCAGTACTTC. The genes are TRBV29-1 and TRBJ2-5; the match to TRBD1 covers 8 bases. Unmatched junction bases numbered 12, after V lost 2 bases and J lost 1 base. The CDR3 spans 17 residues. CDR1 SQVTM and CDR2 ANQGSEA come from the germline V gene.